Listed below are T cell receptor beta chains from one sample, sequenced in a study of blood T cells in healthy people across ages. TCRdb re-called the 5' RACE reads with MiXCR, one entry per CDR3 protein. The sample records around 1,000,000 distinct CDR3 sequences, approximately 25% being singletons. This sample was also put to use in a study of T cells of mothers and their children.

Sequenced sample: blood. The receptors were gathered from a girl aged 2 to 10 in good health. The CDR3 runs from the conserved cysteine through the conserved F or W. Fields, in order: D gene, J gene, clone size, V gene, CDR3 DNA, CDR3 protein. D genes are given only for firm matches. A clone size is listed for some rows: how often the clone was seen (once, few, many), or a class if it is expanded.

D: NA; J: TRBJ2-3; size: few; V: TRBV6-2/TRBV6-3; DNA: TGTGCCAGCAGTTCGCCGGGATATCACACAGATACGCAGTATTTT; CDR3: CASSSPGYHTDTQYF
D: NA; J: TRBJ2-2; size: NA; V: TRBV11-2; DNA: TGTGCCAGCAGCCGACTCTCCGAGCTGTTTTTT; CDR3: CASSRLSELFF
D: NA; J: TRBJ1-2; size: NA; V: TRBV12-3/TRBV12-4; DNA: TGTGCCAGCAGCCGTACACGGAACTATGGCTACGCCTTC; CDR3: CASSRTRNYGYAF
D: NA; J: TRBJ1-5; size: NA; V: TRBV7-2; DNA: TGTGCCAGCAGCTTAGACACTCATCAGCCCCAGCATTTT; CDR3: CASSLDTHQPQHF
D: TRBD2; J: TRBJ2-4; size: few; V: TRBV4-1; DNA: TGCGCCAGCAGCCAAGCGTCTAGCGGACTAGCCAAAAACATTCAGTACTTC; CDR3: CASSQASSGLAKNIQYF
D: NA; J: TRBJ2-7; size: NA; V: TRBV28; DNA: TGTGCCAGCAGTTTATCCAGGGCTCCTTACGAGCAGTACTTC; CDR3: CASSLSRAPYEQYF
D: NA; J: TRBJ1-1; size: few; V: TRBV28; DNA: TGTGCCAGCAGTCCTGGGGGCAGCGCTTTCTTT; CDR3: CASSPGGSAFF
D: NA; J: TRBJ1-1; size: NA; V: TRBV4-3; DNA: TGCGCCAGCAGCCAAGTGGGAGGCTTTAGGGGGGAAGCTTTCTTT; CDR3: CASSQVGGFRGEAFF
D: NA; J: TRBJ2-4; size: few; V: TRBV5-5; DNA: TGTGCCAGCAGTTTCCATCCCGGACAGCACAAAAACATTCAGTACTTC; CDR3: CASSFHPGQHKNIQYF
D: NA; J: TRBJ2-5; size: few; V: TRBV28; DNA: TGTGCCAGCAACCAACCAAGGGAGACCCAGTACTTC; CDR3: CASNQPRETQYF
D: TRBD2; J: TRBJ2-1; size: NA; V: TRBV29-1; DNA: TGCAGCGTTGTTGGTGCGTCGAATAGCGGGAATGAGCAGTTCTTC; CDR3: CSVVGASNSGNEQFF
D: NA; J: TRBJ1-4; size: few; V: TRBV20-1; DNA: TGCAGTGCTAATCCCGGGGCGTGGGCAACTAATGAAAAACTGTTTTTT; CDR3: CSANPGAWATNEKLFF
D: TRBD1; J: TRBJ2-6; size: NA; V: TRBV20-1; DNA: TGCAGCGCTAGAAGTCCCGGGACAGGGTCTGGGGCCAACGTCCTGACTTTC; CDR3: CSARSPGTGSGANVLTF
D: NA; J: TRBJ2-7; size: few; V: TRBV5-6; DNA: TGTGCCAGCAGCCGGACGGACAGCTCCTACGAGCAGTACTTC; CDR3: CASSRTDSSYEQYF
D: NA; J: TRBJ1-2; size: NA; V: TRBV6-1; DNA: TGTGCCAGCAGTGTTGCCGGGGTCCATGGCTACACCTTC; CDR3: CASSVAGVHGYTF
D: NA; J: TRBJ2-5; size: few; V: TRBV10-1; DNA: TGCGCCAGCAGTGTTCACAGAGCGCCTGACCACCAAGAGACCCAGTACTTC; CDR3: CASSVHRAPDHQETQYF
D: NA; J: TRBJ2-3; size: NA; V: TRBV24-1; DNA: TGTGCCACCAGTGCTTTGGGGGGCACAGATACGCAGTATTTT; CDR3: CATSALGGTDTQYF
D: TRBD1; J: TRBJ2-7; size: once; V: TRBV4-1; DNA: TGCGCCAGCAGCCTTTCACCGGGACAGTCTAACTACGAGCAGTACTTC; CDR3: CASSLSPGQSNYEQYF
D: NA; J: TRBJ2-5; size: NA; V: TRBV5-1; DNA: TGCGCCAGCAGCTTGCCCGGTGGGGGTTCAGAGACCCAGTACTTC; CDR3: CASSLPGGGSETQYF
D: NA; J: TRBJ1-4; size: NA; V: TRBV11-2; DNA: TGTGCCAGCAGCCAAATTAACCACGAAAAACTGTTTTTT; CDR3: CASSQINHEKLFF
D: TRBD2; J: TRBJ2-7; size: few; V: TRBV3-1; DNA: TGTGCCAGCAGTAGCCGATTGGACCCAACTACGGCGGGAGTGGACTACGAGCAGTACTTC; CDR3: CASSSRLDPTTAGVDYEQYF
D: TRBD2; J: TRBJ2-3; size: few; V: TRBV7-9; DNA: TGTGCCAGCAGCTCCGTCGGTGCGCGGGGGGGTTTTCCCACCACAGATACGCAGTATTTT; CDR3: CASSSVGARGGFPTTDTQYF
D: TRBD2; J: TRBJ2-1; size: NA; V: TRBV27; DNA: TGTGCCAGCAGTTTCGGGACTAGCGGGGGGGAGCAGTTCTTC; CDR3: CASSFGTSGGEQFF
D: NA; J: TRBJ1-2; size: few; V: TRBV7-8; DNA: TGTGCCAGCAGCTTAATCGAAAGGGAAGCTAACTATGGCTACACCTTC; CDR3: CASSLIEREANYGYTF
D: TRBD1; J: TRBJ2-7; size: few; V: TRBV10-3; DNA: TGTGCCATCAGCAGCGACAGGGATAAGCACGAGCAGTACTTC; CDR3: CAISSDRDKHEQYF
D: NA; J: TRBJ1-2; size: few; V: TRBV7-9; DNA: TGTGCCAGCAGCAGTACAGGGCCTGGATATGGCTACACCTTC; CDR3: CASSSTGPGYGYTF
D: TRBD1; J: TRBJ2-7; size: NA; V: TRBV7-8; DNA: TGTGCCAGCAGCTTCTCAGGACAGGGCTACTACGAGCAGTACTTC; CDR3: CASSFSGQGYYEQYF
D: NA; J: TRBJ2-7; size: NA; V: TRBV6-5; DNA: TGTGCCAGCAGTCCCAGACTCGGCAGAGGCGAGCAGTACTTC; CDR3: CASSPRLGRGEQYF
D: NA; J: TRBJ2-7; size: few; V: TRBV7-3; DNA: TGTGCCAGCAGCTTAATTGGTGCAGTCACCGGGGGGCCCTACTACGAGCAGTACTTC; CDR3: CASSLIGAVTGGPYYEQYF
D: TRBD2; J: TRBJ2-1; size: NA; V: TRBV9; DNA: TGTGCCAGCAGCTATGCGGGAGGAGATGAGCAGTTCTTC; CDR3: CASSYAGGDEQFF
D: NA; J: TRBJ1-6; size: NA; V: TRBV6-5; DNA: TGTGCCAGCAGTTACTGGGGGGGAGGGAACACCCTCCACTTT; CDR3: CASSYWGGGNTLHF
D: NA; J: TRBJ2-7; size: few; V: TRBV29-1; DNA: TGCGGCGTTGAAGAAGCCGAGCAGTACTTC; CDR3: CGVEEAEQYF
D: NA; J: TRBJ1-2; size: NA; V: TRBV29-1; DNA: TGCAGCGTTGTAATGGCGATTGGCTACACCTTC; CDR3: CSVVMAIGYTF
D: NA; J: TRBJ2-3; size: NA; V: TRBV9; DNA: TGTGCCAGCAGCGTTTTTGGGACCTCAAGCACAGATACGCAGTATTTT; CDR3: CASSVFGTSSTDTQYF
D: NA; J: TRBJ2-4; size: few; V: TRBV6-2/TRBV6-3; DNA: TGTGCCAGCAGTGACCCGGGACCTCAAAACATTCAGTACTTC; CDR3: CASSDPGPQNIQYF
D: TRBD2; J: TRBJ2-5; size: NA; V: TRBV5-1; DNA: TGCGCCAGCAGCTTGGAACTAGCGGGAGGGCCCTTTGTGGAGACCCAGTACTTC; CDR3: CASSLELAGGPFVETQYF
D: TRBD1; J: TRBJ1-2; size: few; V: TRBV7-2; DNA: TGTGCCAGCAGCTTGGAGGGGGGACAGACAAACTATGGCTACACCTTC; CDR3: CASSLEGGQTNYGYTF
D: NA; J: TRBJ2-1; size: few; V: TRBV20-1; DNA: TGCGGTGCTCCGGGGAGCTCCTACAATGAGCAGTTCTTC; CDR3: CGAPGSSYNEQFF
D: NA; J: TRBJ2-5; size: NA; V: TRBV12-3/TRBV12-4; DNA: TGTGCCAGCAGTTGGGACCGGGCACAAGAGACCCAGTACTTC; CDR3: CASSWDRAQETQYF